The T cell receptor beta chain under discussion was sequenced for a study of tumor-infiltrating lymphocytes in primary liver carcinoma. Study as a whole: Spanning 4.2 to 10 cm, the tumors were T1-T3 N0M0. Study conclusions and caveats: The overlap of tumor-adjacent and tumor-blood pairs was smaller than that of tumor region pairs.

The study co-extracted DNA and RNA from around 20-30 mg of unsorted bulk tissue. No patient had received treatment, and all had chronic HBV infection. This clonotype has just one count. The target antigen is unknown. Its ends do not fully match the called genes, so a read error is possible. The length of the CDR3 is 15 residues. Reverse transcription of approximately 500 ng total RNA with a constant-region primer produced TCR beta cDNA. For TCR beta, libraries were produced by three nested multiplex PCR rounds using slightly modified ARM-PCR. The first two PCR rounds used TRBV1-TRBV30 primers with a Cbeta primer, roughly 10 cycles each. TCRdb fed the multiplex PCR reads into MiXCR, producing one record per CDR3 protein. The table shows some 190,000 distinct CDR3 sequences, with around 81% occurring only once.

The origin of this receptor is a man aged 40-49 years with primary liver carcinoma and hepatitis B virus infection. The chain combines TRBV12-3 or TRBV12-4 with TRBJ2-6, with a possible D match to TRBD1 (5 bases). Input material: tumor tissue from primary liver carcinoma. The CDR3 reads CASTLRFTGANVLIF. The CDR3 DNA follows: TGTGCCAGCACCCTGAGATTTACTGGGGCCAACGTCCTGATTTTC.